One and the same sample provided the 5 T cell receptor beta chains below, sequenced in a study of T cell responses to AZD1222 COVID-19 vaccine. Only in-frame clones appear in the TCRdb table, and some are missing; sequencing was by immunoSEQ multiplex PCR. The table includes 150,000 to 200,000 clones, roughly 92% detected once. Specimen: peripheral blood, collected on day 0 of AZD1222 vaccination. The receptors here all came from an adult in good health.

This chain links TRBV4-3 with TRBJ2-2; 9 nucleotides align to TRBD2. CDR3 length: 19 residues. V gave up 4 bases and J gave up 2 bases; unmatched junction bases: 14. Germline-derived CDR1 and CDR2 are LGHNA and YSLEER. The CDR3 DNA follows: TGCGCCAGCAGCCGGGTACGGTGGGGTAGCGGGGGAAACACCGGGGAGCTGTTTTTT. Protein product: CASSRVRWGSGGNTGELFF.

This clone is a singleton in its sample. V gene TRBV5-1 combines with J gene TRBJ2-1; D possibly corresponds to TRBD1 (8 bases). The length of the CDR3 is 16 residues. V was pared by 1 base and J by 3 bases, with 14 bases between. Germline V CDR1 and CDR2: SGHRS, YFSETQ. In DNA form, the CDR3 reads TGCGCCAGCAGCTTGCTCACAGGGGGGGACTACAATGAGCAGTTCTTC. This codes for CASSLLTGGDYNEQFF.

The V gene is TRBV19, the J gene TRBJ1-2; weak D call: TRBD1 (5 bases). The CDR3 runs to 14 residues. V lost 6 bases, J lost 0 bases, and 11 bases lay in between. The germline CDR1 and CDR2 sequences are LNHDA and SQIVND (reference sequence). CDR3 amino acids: CASSIQDTNYGYTF. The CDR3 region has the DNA TGTGCCAGTAGCATACAGGATACTAACTATGGCTACACCTTC. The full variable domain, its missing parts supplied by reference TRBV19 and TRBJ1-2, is DGGITQSPKYLFRKEGQNVTLSCEQNLNHDAMYWYRQDPGQGLRLIYYSQIVNDFQKGDIAEGYSVSREKKESFPLTVTSAQKNPTAFYLCASSIQDTNYGYTFGSGTRLTVV.

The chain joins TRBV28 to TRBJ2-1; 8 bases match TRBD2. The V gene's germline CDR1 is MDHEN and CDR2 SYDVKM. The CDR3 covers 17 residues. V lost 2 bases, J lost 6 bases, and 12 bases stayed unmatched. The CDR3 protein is CASSLSQAGAHFNEQFF. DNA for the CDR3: TGTGCCAGCAGTTTAAGCCAAGCGGGGGCACACTTCAATGAGCAGTTCTTC.

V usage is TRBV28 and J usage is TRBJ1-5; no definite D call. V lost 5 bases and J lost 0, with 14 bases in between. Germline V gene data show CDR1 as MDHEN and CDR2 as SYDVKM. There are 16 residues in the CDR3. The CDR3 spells CASSTSSGYSNQPQHF. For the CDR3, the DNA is TGTGCCAGCAGTACCTCCTCGGGGTATAGCAATCAGCCCCAGCATTTT.